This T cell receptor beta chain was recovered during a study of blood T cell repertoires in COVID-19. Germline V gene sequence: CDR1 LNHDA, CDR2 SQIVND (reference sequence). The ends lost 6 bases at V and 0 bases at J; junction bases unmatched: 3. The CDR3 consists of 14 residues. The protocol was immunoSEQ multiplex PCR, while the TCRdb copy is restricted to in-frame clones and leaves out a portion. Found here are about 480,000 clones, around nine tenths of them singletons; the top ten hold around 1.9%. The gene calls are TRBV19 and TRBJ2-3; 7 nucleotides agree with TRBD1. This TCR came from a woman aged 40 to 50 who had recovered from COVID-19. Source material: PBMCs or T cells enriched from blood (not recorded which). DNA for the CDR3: TGTGCCAGTAGGGCGACAGGGAGCACAGATACGCAGTATTTT. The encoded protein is CASRATGSTDTQYF.